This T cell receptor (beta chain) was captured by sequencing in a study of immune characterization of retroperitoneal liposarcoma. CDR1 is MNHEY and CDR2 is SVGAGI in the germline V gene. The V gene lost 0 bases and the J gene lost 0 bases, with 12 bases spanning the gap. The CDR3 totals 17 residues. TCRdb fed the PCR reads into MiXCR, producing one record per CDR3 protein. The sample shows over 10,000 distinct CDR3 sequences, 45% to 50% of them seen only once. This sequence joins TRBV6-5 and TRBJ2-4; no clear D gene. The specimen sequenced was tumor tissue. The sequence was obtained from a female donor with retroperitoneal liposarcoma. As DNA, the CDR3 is TGTGCCAGCAGTTACTCGTCCGTTTCCCTAGCCAAAAACATTCAGTACTTC. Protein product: CASSYSSVSLAKNIQYF.